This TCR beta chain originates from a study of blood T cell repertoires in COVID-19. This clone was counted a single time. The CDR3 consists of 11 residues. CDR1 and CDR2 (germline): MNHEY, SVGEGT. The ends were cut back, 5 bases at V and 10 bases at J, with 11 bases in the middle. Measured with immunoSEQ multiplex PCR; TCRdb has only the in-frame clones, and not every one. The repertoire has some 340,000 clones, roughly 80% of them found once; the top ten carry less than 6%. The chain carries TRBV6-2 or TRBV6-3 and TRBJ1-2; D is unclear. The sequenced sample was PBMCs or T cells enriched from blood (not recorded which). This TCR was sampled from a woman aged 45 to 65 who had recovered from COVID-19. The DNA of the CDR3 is TGTGCCAGCAGTCGCCCGGGTACCTACACCTTC. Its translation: CASSRPGTYTF.